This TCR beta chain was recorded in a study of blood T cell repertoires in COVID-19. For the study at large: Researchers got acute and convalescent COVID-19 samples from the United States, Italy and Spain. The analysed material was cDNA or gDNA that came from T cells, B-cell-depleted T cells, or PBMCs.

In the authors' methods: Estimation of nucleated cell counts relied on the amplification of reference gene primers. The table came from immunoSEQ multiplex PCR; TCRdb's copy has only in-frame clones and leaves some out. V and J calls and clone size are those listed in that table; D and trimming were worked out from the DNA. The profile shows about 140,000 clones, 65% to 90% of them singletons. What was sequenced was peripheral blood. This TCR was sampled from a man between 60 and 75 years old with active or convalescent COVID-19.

CDR3 loop: CASSFARGYEQYV. The CDR3 nucleotides are TGTGCCAGCAGCTTCGCCAGGGGTTACGAGCAGTACGTC. V usage is TRBV11-3 and J usage is TRBJ2-7, with D possibly being TRBD1 (6 bases). Germline V lookup: CDR1 SGHNT, CDR2 YENEEA. The CDR3 contains 13 residues. Trimming pared 3 bases from V and 4 bases from J, leaving 10 bases between.